This section outlines one T cell receptor beta chain sequence together with its context. This clonotype was detected only a few times. Its recognized antigen is unknown. Qualities for individual bases were not recorded, and no much larger clone is one base off. Libraries were prepared through PCR. Sequencer: Illumina HiSeq 2500. To reduce PCR and sequencing biases, unique molecular identifiers were built into the TCR beta cDNA libraries. Roughly 0.5 million cDNA molecules were obtained per 1 to 10 million input T cells, so each molecule approximated one T cell. The patient libraries were prepared and sequenced with the same protocol used for the earlier healthy control dataset. Within a given batch, samples were prepared together, multiplexed and sequenced on the same HiSeq lane. The original pipeline was this. Raw barcoded reads were processed with MIGEC, and single-read molecular identifier groups were discarded before consensus assembly and CDR3 extraction. VDJtools was used for post-analysis of the clonotype tables, and diversity was normalized by down-sampling every dataset to the size of the smallest sample. Repertoire overlap clustering matched CDR3 amino acid but not nucleotide sequences to correct batch-related cross-sample contamination. TCRdb trimmed the raw reads at Q25, called clones with MiXCR and kept productive beta chains. CDR3 protein duplicates are merged, each entry listing the most common genes and DNA. The V and J calls were not made by the authors but by TCRdb's processing. This sample lists about 680,000 distinct CDR3 sequences; 59% were detected once. The ten largest make up around 10% of the sample.

To demonstrate the VDJtools post-analysis software, TCR beta repertoires were profiled from the peripheral blood of roughly 12 young patients with multiple sclerosis. The multiple sclerosis patients were children and adolescents between about 6 and 16 years of age. The data derive from a study of post-analysis software for immune sequencing data (dated by TCRdb to between 2014 and 2017). Concerning the study at large: The recorded disease courses included relapsing-remitting, secondary progressive and progressive-relapsing multiple sclerosis, and some patients had no subtype annotation. The patient repertoires were compared against 11 previously published healthy control repertoires obtained from donors aged roughly 6 to 26 years. A subset of samples was prepared in parallel using single-end sample barcoding, then pooled and co-amplified after Illumina adapter ligation.

Overall results and qualifications from the work: Significantly higher frequencies in patients than in controls were found for several TRBV segments, including TRBV5-6, TRBV5-1 and TRBV20-1. Strong co-clustering of samples prepared in the same batch was shown by direct clustering with F measure, prompting a batch-effect correction. Multiple sclerosis patients had significantly lower normalized Chao1 diversity than controls, a result that suggests substantial peripheral T-cell clonal expansion. The multiple sclerosis patient group was slightly younger than the control group.

Taken from cysteine to phenylalanine, the CDR3 has 13 residues. Only the CDR3 part of the read is kept: 39 bases, read in frame from the first base. V lost 6 bases and J lost 3 bases; the stretch between them is 11 bases long. The sample consisted of blood. The V and J segments used are TRBV12-3 or TRBV12-4 and TRBJ1-1; a weak D assignment points to TRBD1 (5 bases agree). The source of this sequence is a girl aged 2 to 10 with multiple sclerosis. DNA sequence: TGTGCCAGCAGGCAGGGTAAGGACACTGAAGCTTTCTTT. This yields the protein CASRQGKDTEAFF.